This T cell receptor (beta chain) was sequenced for a study of regulatory T cells in long-lasting Graves disease. Investigators prepared the TCR beta libraries by applying iRepertoire HTBI primers and Arm-PCR of CDR3 regions. In TCRdb, the multiplex PCR reads were re-called with MiXCR into one record per CDR3 protein. The sample has 530,000 or so distinct CDR3 sequences, about 13% seen once. To note about this clonotype: Its specificity is not known. Just one base apart from a much larger clone, this may be a read error.

Time point in this sample: newly diagnosed GD, antithyroid drugs for less than 3 months. Making the TCR library involved RNA that had been extracted from PBMCs. Roughly 9 milliliters of peripheral blood were taken and placed in EDTA tubes. Overall study results and limits: Persistent patients had more shared public clonotypes (fewer than 3,000) than new patients (approximately 920).

CDR3 length equals 14 residues. Losses at the gene ends were 8 bases for V and 6 bases for J; bases not matched to a gene: 9. Looked up from germline, CDR1 is SGHVS and CDR2 is FQNEAQ. The same data also went into a second study, on T cells in Graves' hyperthyroidism and ophthalmopathy. That report notes: Ophthalmopathy was identified by the model a median approximately six months ahead of onset.

This TCR was sampled from a man younger than 40 with Graves disease. The sample here was peripheral blood mononuclear cells (PBMCs), taken at new diagnosis, from a patient treated with antithyroid drugs. The chain has TRBV7-8 and TRBJ2-1, with TRBD2 matching 8 bases. The CDR3 DNA reads as TGTGCCAGCGGCAGGCGGGGGGCCGCCAATGAGCAGTTCTTC. Translating it yields CASGRRGAANEQFF.